The source of this T cell receptor beta chain is a study of control samples from healthy donors and cancer patients. V shed 4 bases and J shed 0 bases, with 6 bases lying between them. Germline V CDR1 and CDR2: LGHNA, YSLEER. This CDR3 region has 13 residues. Assay used: immunoSEQ multiplex PCR; TCRdb lists only in-frame clones, some missing. The table lists approximately 100,000 clones, approximately 84% of them singletons. Material: PBMCs. The sequence was collected from a man aged 65 to 79 with lung cancer. The rearrangement uses TRBV4-3 and TRBJ1-1; D not resolved. The CDR3 DNA is TGCGCCAGCAGCCTGAGCATGAACACTGAAGCTTTCTTT. Translation gives CASSLSMNTEAFF.